One sample yielded the 6 T cell receptor beta chains listed below, sequenced in a study of technical replicates of blood from a few donors. This table comes from immunoSEQ multiplex PCR, and its TCRdb copy is limited to in-frame clones, with some not included. Here the sample spans tens of thousands of clones, roughly 96% being singletons. Material for sequencing was T cells isolated from PBMCs. The receptors were sampled from a human donor in good health.

V and J are TRBV30 and TRBJ1-1, with a possible D match to TRBD1 (5 bases). V lost 0 bases, J lost 0 bases, and 8 bases lay in between. CDR3 length: 14 residues. CDR1 GTSNPN and CDR2 SVGIG come from the germline V gene (reference sequence). CDR3 sequence reads: CAWSVDSLNTEAFF. As DNA, the CDR3 is TGTGCCTGGAGTGTTGACAGCTTGAACACTGAAGCTTTCTTT. Full variable domain (missing parts from reference TRBV30 and TRBJ1-1): SQTIHQWPATLVQPVGSPLSLECTVEGTSNPNLYWYRQAAGRGLQLLFYSVGIGQISSEVPQNLSASRPQDRQFILSSKKLLLSDSGFYLCAWSVDSLNTEAFFGQGTRLTVV.

The rearrangement joins TRBV7-3 to TRBJ2-7; possible D gene TRBD1, 6 bases. Trimming removed 4 bases from V and 3 bases from J, with 13 bases in between. The V gene's germline CDR1 is SGHTA and CDR2 FQGTGA. The CDR3 is 14 residues long. This chain's CDR3 is CASSSRDIFYEQYF. The CDR3 nucleotides are TGTGCCAGCAGCTCCCGGGACATTTTCTACGAGCAGTACTTC.

The chain recombines TRBV29-1 with TRBJ2-7; 8 nucleotides match TRBD1. Germline V gene sequence: CDR1 SQVTM, CDR2 ANQGSEA. The V and J ends lost 4 bases and 3 bases, in that order; junction bases with no gene match: 5. The CDR3 sequence is 13 residues long. DNA for the CDR3: TGCAGCGTTGCAGGGGGCAGTTACTACGAGCAGTACTTC. Encoded protein: CSVAGGSYYEQYF.

In this sample, this clone turned up once. V usage is TRBV14 and J usage is TRBJ2-3; 15 positions match TRBD2. The CDR3 is 17 residues long. Germline lookup yields CDR1 SGHDN and CDR2 FVKESK. The trim removed 4 bases at V and 2 bases at J, leaving 4 bases unmatched. The CDR3 DNA reads as TGTGCCAGCAGCCTGGGACTAGCGGGAGGACACACAGATACGCAGTATTTT. Residues: CASSLGLAGGHTDTQYF.

The chain is built from TRBV18 and TRBJ1-1; 9 bases map to TRBD1. The CDR3 is made up of 15 amino acids. Unmatched junction bases numbered 3, after V lost 3 bases and J lost 1 base. Germline lookup yields CDR1 KGHSH and CDR2 LQKENI. The CDR3 nucleotides are TGTGCCAGCTCACCTCAGGGACAGGGGAACACTGAAGCTTTCTTT. Translation: CASSPQGQGNTEAFF.

This clone was counted once. This chain joins TRBV6-1 and TRBJ2-7, with D tentatively TRBD1 (5 bases). This CDR3 is 11 amino acids long. Germline CDR1 and CDR2: MNHNS and SASEGT. V gave up 11 bases and J gave up 3 bases, with 11 bases separating them. CDR3 sequence: CASRVGYEQYF. As DNA, the CDR3 is TGTGCCTCCAGGGTAGGCTACGAGCAGTACTTC.